Listed below are T cell receptor beta chains from one sample, sequenced in a study of prognosis after radiotherapy for stage I lung cancer. MiXCR was run by TCRdb on the multiplex PCR reads, yielding one entry per CDR3 protein. In the table there are about 30,000 distinct CDR3 sequences, roughly 52% of which are singletons. Source: PBMCs, taken before or after stereotactic body radiation therapy (not recorded which). These receptors originate from a donor of 50 years or more with non-small cell lung cancer. Each CDR3 is given with its conserved first and last residue. The D gene is left open where the match is weak. Clone size is shown for a subset of rows, as once, few, many or a class of expanded clone.

TRBD2	TRBV7-6	many	TRBJ2-3	TGTGCCAGCAGCTCCTTCGGGGGACTAGCGGCTCGCTCTCCGTATTTT	CASSSFGGLAARSPYF
TRBD1	TRBV20-1	once	TRBJ2-7	TGCAGTGCTAGACCCCCAGGGGGTGAATCATACGAGCAGTACTTC	CSARPPGGESYEQYF
NA	TRBV6-2/TRBV6-3	NA	TRBJ2-6	TGTGCCAGCAGTGAAAAGGGGGGTACAGTTTGGAGTGGGGCCAACTTCCTGACTTTC	CASSEKGGTVWSGANFLTF
TRBD2	TRBV4-2	many	TRBJ2-5	TGTGCCAGCAGGTTTCAGTTAGCGGGAGTTGAGACCCAGTACTTC	CASRFQLAGVETQYF
NA	TRBV12-3/TRBV12-4	many	TRBJ1-6	TGTGCCAGCAGCCAGACAGGAGGAGATAATTCACCCCTCCACTTT	CASSQTGGDNSPLHF
TRBD1	TRBV28	NA	TRBJ1-1	TGTGCCATCGGACAGGCGGTCACTGAAGCTTTCTTT	CAIGQAVTEAFF
NA	TRBV30	many	TRBJ2-5	TGTGCCTGGAGTGTTGGGCAAGAGACCCAGTACTTC	CAWSVGQETQYF
TRBD1	TRBV6-2/TRBV6-3	NA	TRBJ1-1	TGTGCCAGCAGTCCGGGACAGGAATTAACTGAAGCTTTCTTT	CASSPGQELTEAFF
NA	TRBV11-3	medium-sized	TRBJ2-7	TGTGCCAGCAGCTTAGGGGGGGAACGTTCCTACGAGCAGTACTTC	CASSLGGERSYEQYF
TRBD1	TRBV6-4	NA	TRBJ1-2	TGTGCCAGCCGCCGATTGGGACAGGTGGACGGTGGCTACACCTTC	CASRRLGQVDGGYTF
NA	TRBV7-9	many	TRBJ1-6	TGTGCCAGCAGCTTAGCGGGGCGGGGGAGAAATTCACCCCTCCACTTT	CASSLAGRGRNSPLHF
NA	TRBV28	many	TRBJ2-1	TGTGCCAGCACCTCCCCCCAGACCAATGAGCAGTTCTTC	CASTSPQTNEQFF
TRBD2	TRBV11-2	once	TRBJ2-1	TGTGCCAGCAGCTACAGGGGACGGACTAGCGGGAGTTTAAATGAGCAGTTCTTC	CASSYRGRTSGSLNEQFF
TRBD2	TRBV20-1	NA	TRBJ2-7	TGCAGTGCTTTTAGCGGGAGGGCCGACGAGCAGTACTTC	CSAFSGRADEQYF
NA	TRBV11-2	medium-sized	TRBJ1-2	TGTGCCAGCAGCTTAGGTCGGGACTTCGGAGGCTACACCTTC	CASSLGRDFGGYTF
NA	TRBV11-2	many	TRBJ2-7	TGTGCCAGCAGCTCGACCAACTCCTACGAGCAGTACTTC	CASSSTNSYEQYF
NA	TRBV12-3/TRBV12-4	NA	TRBJ2-3	TGTGCCAGCAGTTTTAGGTACGGGACTAGCACAGATACGCAGTATTTT	CASSFRYGTSTDTQYF
NA	TRBV12-5	many	TRBJ1-2	TGTGCTAGTGTCTCCTCCGGGGCTCACTATGGCTACACCTTC	CASVSSGAHYGYTF
NA	TRBV7-9	many	TRBJ1-4	TGTGCCAGCAGCTTAAGCGGGGAAATGAGGAAACTGTTTTTT	CASSLSGEMRKLFF
TRBD2	TRBV6-5	many	TRBJ2-5	TGTGCCAGCAGTTACTGGGGGGGGGGGACCCAGTACTTC	CASSYWGGGTQYF
NA	TRBV28	NA	TRBJ1-3	TGTGCCAGCAGCCAAGGCACTGGAAACACCATATATTTT	CASSQGTGNTIYF
TRBD1	TRBV5-1	NA	TRBJ2-1	TGCGCCAGCAGCCTACAGGGGGCCCGGGACTACAATGAGCAGTTCTTC	CASSLQGARDYNEQFF
TRBD2	TRBV19	NA	TRBJ2-1	TGTGCCAGTACTCTAGCGGGAGCCCCCAATGAGCAGTTCTTC	CASTLAGAPNEQFF
NA	TRBV27	many	TRBJ2-1	TGTGCCAGCAGGTGGAGGGCGGTCTACAATGAGCAGTTCTTC	CASRWRAVYNEQFF
TRBD1	TRBV5-1	few	TRBJ2-7	TGCGCCAGCAGCTCCACCGGGACAGGGGCCGAGCAGTACTTC	CASSSTGTGAEQYF
TRBD2	TRBV7-9	NA	TRBJ2-3	TGTGCCACGACTAGCGGGAGGCACGCTGGCACAGATACGCAGTATTTT	CATTSGRHAGTDTQYF
NA	TRBV3-1	many	TRBJ2-5	TGTGCCAGCAGCCTACAAGAGACCCAGTACTTC	CASSLQETQYF
TRBD2	TRBV19	NA	TRBJ2-1	TGTGCCAGTAGACCGAAGTTGGGACTAGCGGGAGTTGATCTTGAGCAGTTCTTC	CASRPKLGLAGVDLEQFF
NA	TRBV20-1	many	TRBJ1-1	TGCAGTGCTAGAGATATGAGAGGGGGGAACACTGAAGCTTTCTTT	CSARDMRGGNTEAFF
TRBD1	TRBV28	many	TRBJ1-2	TGTGCCAGCAGTCCGGAGACAGGGTTCGGCTACACCTTC	CASSPETGFGYTF
NA	TRBV28	many	TRBJ2-3	TGTGCCAGCAGTTTTTTAGCTCTTAGTACCGGGGCAGATACGCAGTATTTT	CASSFLALSTGADTQYF
NA	TRBV7-9	many	TRBJ2-2	TGTGCCAGCAGCTTTAGGCGAAACACCGGGGAGCTGTTTTTT	CASSFRRNTGELFF
NA	TRBV6-2/TRBV6-3	NA	TRBJ1-6	TGTGCCAGCAGACCGACAGTCTATAATTCACCCCTCCACTTT	CASRPTVYNSPLHF
TRBD2	TRBV6-4	few	TRBJ2-5	TGTGCCAGCAGCGACGACCCCCGGACTAGGGAGACCCAGTACTTC	CASSDDPRTRETQYF
NA	TRBV9	NA	TRBJ2-2	TGTGCCAGCAGCGTAGTAGGTGAGAACACCGGGGAGCTGTTTTTT	CASSVVGENTGELFF
NA	TRBV28	medium-sized	TRBJ1-5	TGTGCCAGCAGCCGGGGCAATCAGCCCCAGCATTTT	CASSRGNQPQHF
TRBD2	TRBV7-9	NA	TRBJ2-3	TGTGCCAGCAGCATGATAGTGGGAGGGCCTGCGCAGTATTTT	CASSMIVGGPAQYF
TRBD1	TRBV19	many	TRBJ1-2	TGTGCCAGTAGTATAGGTCCAGGGGGCGCCTATGGCTACACCTTC	CASSIGPGGAYGYTF
NA	TRBV6-1	NA	TRBJ1-5	TGTGCCAGCAGACCTGACAGTTGGGGGGGAGACAATCAGCCCCAGCATTTT	CASRPDSWGGDNQPQHF
TRBD2	TRBV6-1	NA	TRBJ2-3	TGTGCCAGCAGTGGGAGAGCGGGAGGGCGAGATACGCAGTATTTT	CASSGRAGGRDTQYF
TRBD1	TRBV6-1	NA	TRBJ1-5	TGTTCCAGCATTCCAGCCGGGACAGGGGGCATACAGCCCCAGCATTTT	CSSIPAGTGGIQPQHF
TRBD2	TRBV12-3/TRBV12-4	NA	TRBJ2-3	TGTGCCAGCAAACTGACTAGCGGGAGAGGAGGAGATACGCAGTATTTT	CASKLTSGRGGDTQYF
TRBD1	TRBV3-1	NA	TRBJ2-7	TGTGCCAGCAGCCAACTGGACAGGGGAGTGTACGAGCAGTACTTC	CASSQLDRGVYEQYF
NA	TRBV5-1	NA	TRBJ2-3	TGCGCCGGCGCCTGGTGGAAGGGGTCTAGCGATACGCAGTATTTT	CAGAWWKGSSDTQYF
TRBD2	TRBV7-2	medium-sized	TRBJ2-3	TGTGCCAGCAGCTGGGGACTAGCGGTTAGCACAGATACGCAGTATTTT	CASSWGLAVSTDTQYF
TRBD1	TRBV11-2	many	TRBJ2-5	TGTGCCAGCAGCCCTACAGGGGCTCGAGAGACCCAGTACTTC	CASSPTGARETQYF
NA	TRBV9	many	TRBJ2-5	TGTGCCAGCAGCGCCGACGTTGGGGCAGAGACCCAGTACTTC	CASSADVGAETQYF
NA	TRBV5-1	NA	TRBJ2-1	TGCGCCAGCAGCCCAGAACCTAGCGTTTACAATGAGCAGTTCTTC	CASSPEPSVYNEQFF
NA	TRBV6-2/TRBV6-3	once	TRBJ2-1	TGTGCCAGTAGTGAGGGGTGTCTAGCTTCTAGAGGTGAGCAGTTCTTC	CASSEGCLASRGEQFF
TRBD2	TRBV6-5	medium-sized	TRBJ2-1	TGTGCCAGCAGTTACCCACGAATCCCGGGACTAGCGGGATACAATGAGCAGTTCTTC	CASSYPRIPGLAGYNEQFF
NA	TRBV11-2	many	TRBJ1-4	TGTGCCAGCAGCTTAGATGAACGGATTAGGGAAAAACTGTTTTTT	CASSLDERIREKLFF
TRBD1	TRBV5-4	NA	TRBJ2-2	TGTGCCAGCAGCCCCAGGCCGGGACAGGGGTCTAACACCGGGGAGCTGTTTTTT	CASSPRPGQGSNTGELFF
NA	TRBV30	many	TRBJ2-1	TGTGCCTGGGTGGGTTCCTACAATGAGCAGTTCTTC	CAWVGSYNEQFF
TRBD2	TRBV9	many	TRBJ2-1	TGTGCCAGCAGCGTAGGTGTTAGCGGGGGGGACAATGAGCAGTTCTTC	CASSVGVSGGDNEQFF
NA	TRBV2	many	TRBJ1-2	TGTGCCAGCAGTGCGGGGGGATCTAACTATGGCTACACCTTC	CASSAGGSNYGYTF
TRBD1	TRBV2	medium-sized	TRBJ1-2	TGTGCCAGCAGGGGGCAGGGGGACGGCTATGGCTACACCTTC	CASRGQGDGYGYTF
TRBD2	TRBV6-1	NA	TRBJ2-1	TGTGCCAGCAGTTCAACTAGCGGGACCTACAATGAGCAGTTCTTC	CASSSTSGTYNEQFF